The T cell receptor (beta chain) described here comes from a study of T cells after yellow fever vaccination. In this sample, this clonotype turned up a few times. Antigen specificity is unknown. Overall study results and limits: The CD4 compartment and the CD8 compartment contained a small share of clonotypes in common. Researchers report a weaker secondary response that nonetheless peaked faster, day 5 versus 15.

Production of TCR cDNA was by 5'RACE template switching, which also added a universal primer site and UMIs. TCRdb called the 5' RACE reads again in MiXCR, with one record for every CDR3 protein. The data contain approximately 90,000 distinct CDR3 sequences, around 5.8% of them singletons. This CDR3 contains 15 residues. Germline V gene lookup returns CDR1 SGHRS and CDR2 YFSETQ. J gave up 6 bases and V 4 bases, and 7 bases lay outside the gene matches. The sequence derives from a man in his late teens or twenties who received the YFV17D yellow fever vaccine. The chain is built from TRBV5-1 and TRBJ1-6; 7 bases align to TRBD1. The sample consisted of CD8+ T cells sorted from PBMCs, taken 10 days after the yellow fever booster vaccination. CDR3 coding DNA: TGCGCCAGCAGCAGGGGGCCCACAGCTAATTCACCCCTCCACTTT. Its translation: CASSRGPTANSPLHF.